Shown below are 6 T cell receptor beta chains from a single sample sequenced in a study of shared clonotypes between healthy human individuals. Profiled with immunoSEQ multiplex PCR; TCRdb holds only in-frame clones, not every one. The sample has 2 million to 3 million clones, approximately 93% seen once; the top ten hold about 0.39%. The sample comprised naive CD4+ T cells from PBMCs. Subset in this sample: CD45RA+ positively selected. The source of these receptors is a man aged 18 to 30 in good health. Some clones in this sample may be carry-over from other donors' samples.

The V gene is TRBV2, the J gene TRBJ1-3, with D perhaps matching TRBD1 (5 bases). This CDR3 contains 16 residues. With 6 bases removed from V and 0 bases from J, the gap between germline ends came to 15 bases. CDR1 and CDR2 from the germline V gene are SNHLY and FYNNEI. As DNA, the CDR3 is TGTGCCAGCAGGAGGGGCAGCCAGATCTCTGGAAACACCATATATTTT. Amino acids: CASRRGSQISGNTIYF.

The CDR3 loop reads CASSTTGTAGNTIYF. In DNA, the CDR3 is TGTGCCAGCTCGACCACCGGGACAGCTGGAAACACCATATATTTT. J is TRBJ1-3 and V is TRBV18, with 7 nucleotides matching TRBD1. The CDR3 totals 15 residues. V dropped 6 bases and J dropped 2; count of bases not matched to a gene: 7. Germline loops: CDR1 KGHSH, CDR2 LQKENI.

Worth noting for this clone: This same CDR3 is encoded by further DNA sequences in the sample. This chain uses TRBV5-1 with TRBJ2-3, with D possibly matching TRBD2 (5 bases). V was cut by 0 bases and J by 1 base, with 6 bases left in between. The CDR3 loop spans 14 amino acids. Germline V gives CDR1 SGHRS, CDR2 YFSETQ. The CDR3 reads CASSLEAGTDTQYF. CDR3 in DNA: TGCGCCAGCAGCTTGGAAGCGGGCACAGATACGCAGTATTTT.

V gene TRBV5-1 combines with J gene TRBJ2-2; D remains unclear. Trimming took 4 bases from V and 0 from J, leaving 10 bases between them. CDR3 length equals 15 residues. Germline CDR1 SGHRS, CDR2 YFSETQ. CDR3 sequence reads: CASSNSVPNTGELFF. In nucleotides, the CDR3 is TGCGCCAGCAGCAACAGCGTCCCGAACACCGGGGAGCTGTTTTTT.

The chain employs TRBV29-1 and TRBJ1-2, with D unclear. CDR3 length: 16 residues. Germline assignment: CDR1 SQVTM and CDR2 ANQGSEA. V lost 0 bases and J lost 2, with 16 bases in between. This chain's CDR3 is CSVEDRSSLSNYGYTF. The CDR3 DNA follows: TGCAGCGTTGAAGATCGGTCATCCTTATCGAACTATGGCTACACCTTC.

The chain combines TRBV7-9 with TRBJ2-1, with D possibly matching TRBD2 (6 bases). Trimming cost V 5 bases and J 8 bases, with 13 bases left between them. This CDR3 comprises 13 residues. Germline values: CDR1 SEHNR, CDR2 FQNEAQ (reference sequence). The DNA for the CDR3 is TGTGCCAGCAGCCAGCTTCCGGGAGATGAGCAGTTCTTC. Its translation: CASSQLPGDEQFF.